The T cell receptor (beta chain) under discussion was sequenced for a study of technical replicates of blood from several donors. Libraries were prepared by immunoSEQ multiplex PCR; TCRdb keeps only in-frame clonotypes and omits some of them. Of 55,000 to 75,000 clones listed, just under 95% were seen once; the top ten hold over 2.5%. This CDR3 spans 16 amino acids. Trimming stripped 5 bases from V and 2 bases from J, with 16 bases between. Looked up from germline, CDR1 is MNHNY and CDR2 is SVGAGI (reference sequence). The chain is built from TRBV6-6 and TRBJ1-3; tentative D call: TRBD1 (5 bases). Sequenced sample: PBMCs. The TCR sequence derives from a human donor in good health. Some clones in this sample may be carry-over from other donors' samples. CDR3: CASSRFWGEAGNTIYF. CDR3 DNA: TGTGCCAGCAGTCGTTTCTGGGGGGAGGCTGGAAACACCATATATTTT.